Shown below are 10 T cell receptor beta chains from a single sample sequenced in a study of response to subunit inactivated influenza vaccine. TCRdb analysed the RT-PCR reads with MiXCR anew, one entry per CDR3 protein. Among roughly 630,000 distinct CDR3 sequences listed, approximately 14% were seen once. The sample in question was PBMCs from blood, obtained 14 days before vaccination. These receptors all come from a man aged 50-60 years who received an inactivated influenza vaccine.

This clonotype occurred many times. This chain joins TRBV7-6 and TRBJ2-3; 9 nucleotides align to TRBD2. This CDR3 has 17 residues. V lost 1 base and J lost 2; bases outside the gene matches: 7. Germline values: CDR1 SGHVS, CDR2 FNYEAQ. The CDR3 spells CASSLEASGIPTDTQYF. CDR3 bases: TGTGCCAGCAGCTTAGAAGCTAGCGGGATTCCCACAGATACGCAGTATTTT.

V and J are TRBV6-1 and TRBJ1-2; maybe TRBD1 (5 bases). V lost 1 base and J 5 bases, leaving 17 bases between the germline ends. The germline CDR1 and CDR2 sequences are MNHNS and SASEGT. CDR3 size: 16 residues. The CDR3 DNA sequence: TGTGCCAGCAGTGAAGGGTATGGGGGAAGTAGGTATGGCTACACCTTC. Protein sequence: CASSEGYGGSRYGYTF.

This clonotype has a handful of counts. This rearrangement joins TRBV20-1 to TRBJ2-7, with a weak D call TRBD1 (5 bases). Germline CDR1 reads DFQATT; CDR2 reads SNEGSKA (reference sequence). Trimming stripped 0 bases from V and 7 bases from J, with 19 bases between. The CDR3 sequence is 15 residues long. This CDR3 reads CSARDERAFRGEQYF. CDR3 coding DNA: TGCAGTGCTAGAGATGAAAGGGCCTTTAGGGGAGAGCAGTACTTC.

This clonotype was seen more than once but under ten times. The CDR3 reads CASSLRDRAKTQYF. CDR3 bases: TGCGCCAGCAGCCTCCGGGACAGGGCGAAGACCCAGTACTTC. J is TRBJ2-5 and V is TRBV5-1; 9 bases line up with TRBD1. Germline CDR1 SGHRS, CDR2 YFSETQ. V was clipped by 4 bases and J by 6 bases; unmatched bases: 7. The CDR3 length is 14 residues. The full variable domain, rest sourced from reference TRBV5-1 and TRBJ2-5, is KAGVTQTPRYLIKTRGQQVTLSCSPISGHRSVSWYQQTPGQGLQFLFEYFSETQRNKGNFPGRFSGRQFSNSRSEMNVSTLELGDSALYLCASSLRDRAKTQYFGPGTRLLVL.

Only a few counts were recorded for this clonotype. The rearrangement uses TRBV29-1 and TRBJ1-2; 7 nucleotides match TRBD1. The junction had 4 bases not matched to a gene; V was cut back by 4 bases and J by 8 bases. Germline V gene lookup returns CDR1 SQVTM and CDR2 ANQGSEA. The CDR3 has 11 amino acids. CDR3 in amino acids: CSVASGQGYTF. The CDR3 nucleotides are TGCAGCGTTGCCTCGGGACAGGGCTACACCTTC.

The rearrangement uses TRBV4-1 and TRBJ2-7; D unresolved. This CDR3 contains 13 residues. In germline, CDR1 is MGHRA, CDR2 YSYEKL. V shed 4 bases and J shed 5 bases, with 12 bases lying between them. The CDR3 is CASSLRSWDEQYF. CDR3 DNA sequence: TGCGCCAGCAGCCTGCGGTCCTGGGACGAGCAGTACTTC.

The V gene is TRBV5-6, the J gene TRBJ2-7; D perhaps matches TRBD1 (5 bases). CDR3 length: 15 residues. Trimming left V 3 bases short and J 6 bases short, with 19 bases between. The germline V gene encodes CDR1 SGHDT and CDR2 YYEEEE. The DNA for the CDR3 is TGTGCCAGCAGCTCCTACACAGGATATACAAGCGAGCAGTACTTC. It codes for CASSSYTGYTSEQYF.

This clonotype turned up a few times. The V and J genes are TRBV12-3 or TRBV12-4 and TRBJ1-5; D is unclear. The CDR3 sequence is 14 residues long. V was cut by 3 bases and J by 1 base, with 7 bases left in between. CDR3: CASSLGTSNQPQHF. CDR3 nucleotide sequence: TGTGCCAGCAGTTTGGGCACAAGCAATCAGCCCCAGCATTTT.

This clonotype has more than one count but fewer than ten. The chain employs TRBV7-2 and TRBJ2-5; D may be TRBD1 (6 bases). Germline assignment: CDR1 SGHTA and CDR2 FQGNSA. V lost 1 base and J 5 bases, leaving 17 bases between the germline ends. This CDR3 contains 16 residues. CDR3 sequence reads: CASSLGLLGGLETQYF. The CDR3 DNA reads TGTGCCAGCAGCTTAGGGCTCCTTGGGGGCTTGGAGACCCAGTACTTC.

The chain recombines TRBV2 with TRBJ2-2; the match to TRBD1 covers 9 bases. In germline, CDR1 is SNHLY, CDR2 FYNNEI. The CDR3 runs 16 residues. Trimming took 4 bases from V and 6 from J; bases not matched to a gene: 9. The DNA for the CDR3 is TGTGCCAGCAGTGCATCGGACAGGGGATCAGCCGGGGAGCTGTTTTTT. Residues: CASSASDRGSAGELFF.